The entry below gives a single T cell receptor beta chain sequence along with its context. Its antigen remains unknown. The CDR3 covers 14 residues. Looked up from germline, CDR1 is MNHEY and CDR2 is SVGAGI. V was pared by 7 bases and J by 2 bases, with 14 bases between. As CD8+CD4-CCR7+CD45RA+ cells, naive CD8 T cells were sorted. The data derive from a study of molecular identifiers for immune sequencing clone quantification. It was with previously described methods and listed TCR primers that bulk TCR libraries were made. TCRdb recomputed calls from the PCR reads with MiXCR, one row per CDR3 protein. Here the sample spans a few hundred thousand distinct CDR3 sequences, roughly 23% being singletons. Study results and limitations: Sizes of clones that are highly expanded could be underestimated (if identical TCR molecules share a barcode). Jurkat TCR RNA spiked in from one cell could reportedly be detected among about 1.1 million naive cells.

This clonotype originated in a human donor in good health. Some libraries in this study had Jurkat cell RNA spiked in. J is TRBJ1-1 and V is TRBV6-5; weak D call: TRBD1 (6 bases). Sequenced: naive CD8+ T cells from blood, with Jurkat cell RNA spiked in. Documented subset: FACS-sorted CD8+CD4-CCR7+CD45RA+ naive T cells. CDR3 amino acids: CASNGRGDNTEAFF. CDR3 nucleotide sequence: TGTGCCAGCAATGGCAGGGGAGACAACACTGAAGCTTTCTTT.